A single sample is the source of the 14 T cell receptor beta chains below, sequenced in a study of technical replicates of blood from several donors. TCRdb's copy holds only in-frame clones and misses some; the assay was immunoSEQ multiplex PCR. The top ten clones hold just over 0.25% of a sample with about 79,000 clones, roughly 94% of them seen once. Sequences were obtained from T cells isolated from PBMCs. Receptors originate from a human donor in good health.

V gene TRBV2 combines with J gene TRBJ1-4; weak D call: TRBD1 (5 bases). This CDR3 is 18 amino acids long. The V gene lost 7 bases and the J gene lost 5 bases, with 26 bases spanning the gap. CDR1 is SNHLY and CDR2 is FYNNEI in the germline V gene. CDR3 residues: CASTFSGLLSGANEKLFF. The CDR3 nucleotides read TGTGCCAGCACCTTTTCAGGGCTTCTGAGTGGTGCCAATGAAAAACTGTTTTTT.

The chain combines TRBV29-1 with TRBJ2-7, with 13 bases fitting TRBD2. CDR3 length equals 14 residues. From germline, CDR1 is SQVTM and CDR2 ANQGSEA. V dropped 3 bases and J dropped 1; count of bases not matched to a gene: 0. Here the CDR3 reads CSVETSGGSYEQYF. The CDR3 bases are TGCAGCGTTGAGACTAGCGGGGGGTCCTACGAGCAGTACTTC.

V gene TRBV12-5 combines with J gene TRBJ1-5; perhaps TRBD1 as D (6 bases). The CDR3 loop spans 15 amino acids. CDR1 is LGHNT, CDR2 FRNRAP, per germline. V was clipped by 4 bases and J by 7 bases, with 17 bases between them. CDR3 region: CASGSGTGKGQPQHF. The CDR3, as DNA: TGTGCTAGTGGTTCCGGTACAGGGAAGGGGCAGCCCCAGCATTTT.

This rearrangement joins TRBV2 to TRBJ2-2, with D perhaps matching TRBD2 (6 bases). This CDR3 has 15 amino acids. Germline V gene data show CDR1 as SNHLY and CDR2 as FYNNEI. V lost 3 bases to trimming and J lost 6 bases, with 14 bases between them. The CDR3 here is CASSERGVGAGELFF. CDR3 DNA sequence: TGTGCCAGCAGTGAGCGGGGAGTGGGCGCCGGGGAGCTGTTTTTT.

V is TRBV6-1 and J is TRBJ1-1; D remains unclear. CDR1 and CDR2 from the germline V gene are MNHNS and SASEGT. This CDR3 has 15 residues. The V gene lost 6 bases and the J gene lost 0 bases, with 14 bases spanning the gap. The CDR3 loop reads CASSPAGWMNTEAFF. CDR3 bases: TGTGCCAGCAGCCCGGCAGGTTGGATGAACACTGAAGCTTTCTTT.

CDR3 region: CASSATSSYNEQFF. In DNA form, the CDR3 reads TGTGCCAGCAGCGCCACGAGCTCCTACAATGAGCAGTTCTTC. J is TRBJ2-1 and V is TRBV5-6, with unresolved D. Deletions cut 4 bases from V and 0 bases from J, with 8 bases between. Germline V CDR1 and CDR2: SGHDT, YYEEEE. The CDR3 runs to 14 residues.

The rearrangement joins TRBV25-1 to TRBJ2-7, with D hard to call. The CDR3 runs 11 residues. From germline, CDR1 is MGHDK and CDR2 SYGVNS. The V and J ends lost 2 bases and 9 bases respectively, with 8 bases between them. The CDR3 coding sequence is TGTGCCAGCAGTGAAACAGTCGGGCAGTACTTC. Amino acid sequence: CASSETVGQYF.

The chain recombines TRBV9 with TRBJ2-1; D perhaps matches TRBD1 (6 bases). The CDR3 is made up of 15 amino acids. Germline loops: CDR1 SGDLS, CDR2 YYNGEE. V lost 3 bases and J 4 bases, leaving 14 bases between the germline ends. CDR3 bases: TGTGCCAGCAGCGCCCGAGGGGGAACATACAATGAGCAGTTCTTC. It yields the protein CASSARGGTYNEQFF.

The chain links TRBV10-3 to TRBJ2-3; the D is unclear. The CDR3 spans 16 residues. Trimming shortened V by 4 bases and J by 0 bases, and 14 bases separated the two germline ends. CDR1 is ENHRY, CDR2 SYGVKD, per germline. CDR3 nucleotides: TGTGCCATCAGTGCAAAAGCCGAGACAAGCACAGATACGCAGTATTTT. Its protein product is CAISAKAETSTDTQYF.

This clone was picked up a small number of times. One end of the junction is discordant with germline, which a read error may explain. The chain combines TRBV7-7 with TRBJ2-5; TRBD1 matches 11 bases. The CDR3 has 15 residues. The germline CDR1 and CDR2 sequences are SSHAT and FNYEAQ (reference sequence). The CDR3 loop reads CASSLGQGAAETQYF. The CDR3 coding sequence is TGTGCTAGCAGCTTAGGACAGGGGGCTGCGGAGACCCAGTACTTC.

The count of this clone is one. The genes are TRBV6-5 and TRBJ2-1, with D unresolved. Germline V gives CDR1 MNHEY, CDR2 SVGAGI. Trimming shortened V by 2 bases and J by 2 bases, and 4 bases separated the two germline ends. CDR3 length: 13 residues. The CDR3 protein is CASSYPPYNEQFF. The CDR3 DNA sequence: TGTGCCAGCAGTTACCCTCCCTACAATGAGCAGTTCTTC.

The J gene is TRBJ1-2, the V gene TRBV18, with no clear D. CDR1 and CDR2 from the germline V gene are KGHSH and LQKENI. The ends were cut back, 2 bases at V and 0 bases at J, with 7 bases in the middle. CDR3 length: 14 amino acids. For the CDR3, the DNA is TGTGCCAGCTCACCAGGTACTTCTAACTATGGCTACACCTTC. Protein sequence: CASSPGTSNYGYTF.

The V call is TRBV7-8, the J call TRBJ1-1; D remains unclear. The CDR3 totals 11 residues. V was clipped by 2 bases and J by 5 bases, with 3 bases between them. Germline V gene data show CDR1 as SGHVS and CDR2 as FQNEAQ. The chain's CDR3 is CASSLQTEAFF. The CDR3 bases are TGTGCCAGCAGCTTACAAACTGAAGCTTTCTTT. Complete variable domain (other parts from reference TRBV7-8 and TRBJ1-1): GAGVSQSPRYKVAKRGQDVALRCDPISGHVSLFWYQQALGQGPEFLTYFQNEAQLDKSGLPSDRFFAERPEGSVSTLKIQRTQQEDSAVYLCASSLQTEAFFGQGTRLTVV.

J is TRBJ2-2 and V is TRBV2; perhaps TRBD1 as D (5 bases). The CDR3 covers 14 residues. V was cut by 7 bases and J by 7 bases, with 16 bases left in between. The germline gives CDR1 SNHLY, CDR2 FYNNEI. In nucleotides, the CDR3 is TGTGCCAGCATAGAGCAGGGTGGTGACGGGGAGCTGTTTTTT. Its protein is CASIEQGGDGELFF. Combining the CDR3 with reference TRBV2 and TRBJ2-2 gives the whole variable domain EPEVTQTPSHQVTQMGQEVILRCVPISNHLYFYWYRQILGQKVEFLVSFYNNEISEKSEIFDDQFSVERPDGSNFTLKIRSTKLEDSAMYFCASIEQGGDGELFFGEGSRLTVL.